These 25 T cell receptor beta chains were all obtained from the same sample, sequenced in a study of blood T cell repertoires in COVID-19. Assay used: immunoSEQ multiplex PCR; TCRdb lists only in-frame clones, some missing. The sample yields 86,000 or so clones, 90% to 95% seen once. The sample comprised peripheral blood. The origin of the receptors is a human donor with active COVID-19. The donor label of this sample is uncertain.

This chain links TRBV24-1 with TRBJ1-5; D might be TRBD1 (5 bases). Germline CDR1 is KGHDR and CDR2 is SFDVKD. There are 15 residues in the CDR3. The V and J ends lost 7 bases and 0 bases respectively, with 12 bases between them. CDR3 DNA sequence: TGTGCCACCAGCTCCCAAGGGGATAGCAATCAGCCCCAGCATTTT. This encodes CATSSQGDSNQPQHF.

This sequence joins TRBV19 and TRBJ1-1; D might be TRBD1 (6 bases). Deletions cut 3 bases from V and 2 bases from J, with 13 bases between. The CDR3 consists of 15 residues. CDR1 is LNHDA and CDR2 is SQIVND in the germline V gene (reference sequence). The CDR3 coding sequence is TGTGCCAGTAGTATCAGGAGGGGGGGCAACACTGAAGCTTTCTTT. It yields the protein CASSIRRGGNTEAFF.

The rearrangement uses TRBV27 and TRBJ2-7, with 8 positions matching TRBD1. V lost 4 bases and J lost 3; bases outside the gene matches: 2. CDR1 and CDR2 from the germline V gene are MNHEY and SMNVEV (reference sequence). The CDR3 has 13 residues. The DNA of the CDR3 is TGTGCCAGCAGTTGGACAGGGAACTACGAGCAGTACTTC. As protein: CASSWTGNYEQYF.

This clone has only a few counts. The J gene is TRBJ2-1, the V gene TRBV12-3 or TRBV12-4; D is unresolved. CDR3 length equals 11 residues. Trimming took off 5 bases at V and 7 bases at J, with 6 bases between the two ends. The CDR3 nucleotides are TGTGCCAGCAGTCGTAGAAATGAGCAGTTCTTC. It specifies CASSRRNEQFF.

The chain recombines TRBV2 with TRBJ2-5; 9 nucleotides line up with TRBD1. V was clipped by 4 bases and J by 10 bases; unmatched bases: 13. CDR3 length: 15 residues. Germline CDR1 is SNHLY and CDR2 is FYNNEI. The CDR3: CASSARQGVGMDQYF. CDR3 DNA: TGTGCCAGCAGTGCCCGACAGGGGGTCGGGATGGACCAGTACTTC.

This sequence joins TRBV19 and TRBJ1-2; the D is unclear. V gave up 5 bases and J gave up 4 bases, with 20 bases separating them. This CDR3 is 16 amino acids long. Per the germline V gene, CDR1 is LNHDA and CDR2 is SQIVND (reference sequence). Written as DNA, the CDR3 is TGTGCCAGTAGTGGGTTCGAGGGAAACGACGGCTATGGCTACACCTTC. This gives the protein CASSGFEGNDGYGYTF.

The chain uses TRBV5-1 and TRBJ2-3; TRBD1 matches 7 bases. The CDR3 extends over 13 amino acids. Trimming at V came to 5 bases and at J to 4 bases, leaving 4 bases not matched to a gene. Germline CDR1 is SGHRS and CDR2 is YFSETQ. This chain's CDR3 is CASSRQGADTQYF. Written as DNA, the CDR3 is TGCGCCAGCAGTAGGCAGGGGGCAGATACGCAGTATTTT.

The chain employs TRBV6-5 and TRBJ1-2; a weak D match, TRBD1 (6 bases). The CDR3 runs 12 residues. Trimming shortened V by 5 bases and J by 8 bases, and 12 bases separated the two germline ends. Germline V gene lookup returns CDR1 MNHEY and CDR2 SVGAGI. Here the CDR3 DNA reads TGTGCCAGCAGTCCGACAGGCGAAGGCTACACCTTC. Protein: CASSPTGEGYTF.

The chain has TRBV18 and TRBJ2-7, with TRBD1 matching 7 bases. Germline assignment: CDR1 KGHSH and CDR2 LQKENI. This CDR3 has 14 residues. Unmatched junction bases numbered 8, after V lost 4 bases and J lost 5 bases. This chain's CDR3 is CASSLSDRVNEQYF. Written as DNA, the CDR3 is TGTGCCAGCTCACTTTCAGACAGGGTCAACGAGCAGTACTTC.

The count of this clone is one. The genes are TRBV10-1 and TRBJ2-1; the match to TRBD2 covers 9 bases. Germline V CDR1 and CDR2: WNHNN, SYGVQD (reference sequence). The CDR3 is 18 residues long. J was trimmed by 8 bases and V by 0 bases; bases with no gene match: 14. The CDR3 region has the DNA TGCGCCAGCAGTGAGTCGCAGGGGGGTAGCGGGAGATTATATGAGCAGTTCTTC. This encodes CASSESQGGSGRLYEQFF.

Here the CDR3 reads CAISGGRMNTEAFF. CDR3 nucleotide sequence: TGTGCCATCAGTGGCGGGCGAATGAACACTGAAGCTTTCTTT. The V gene is TRBV10-3, the J gene TRBJ1-1; the D is unclear. Trimming removed 4 bases from V and 0 bases from J, with 9 bases in between. This CDR3 contains 14 residues. CDR1 and CDR2 from the germline V gene are ENHRY and SYGVKD.

The rearrangement links TRBV18 to TRBJ2-7, with 7 nucleotides matching TRBD1. The CDR3 runs to 13 residues. The germline V gene encodes CDR1 KGHSH and CDR2 LQKENI. Trimming cost V 2 bases and J 3 bases; bases outside gene matches: 1. CDR3 DNA: TGTGCCAGCTCACCAGGGACAGACTACGAGCAGTACTTC. Its protein is CASSPGTDYEQYF.

The chain has TRBV9 and TRBJ1-2; weak D call: TRBD1 (6 bases). The CDR3 spans 15 residues. V lost 4 bases to trimming and J lost 2 bases, with 15 bases between them. Looked up from germline, CDR1 is SGDLS and CDR2 is YYNGEE. CDR3 sequence: CASSPNPTGNYGYTF. The CDR3 DNA reads TGTGCCAGCAGCCCAAACCCCACAGGGAACTATGGCTACACCTTC.

Points on this clone: The junction departs from germline at one end; a sequencing error may be responsible. The rearrangement joins TRBV9 to TRBJ1-2, with TRBD1 as a possible D gene (5 bases). Germline values: CDR1 SGDLS, CDR2 YYNGEE. This CDR3 comprises 16 residues. CDR3 region: CASSVQQDYPNHGYTF. CDR3 in DNA: TGTGCCAGCAGCGTTCAACAGGACTACCCTAACCATGGCTACACCTTC.

The V and J genes are TRBV11-3 and TRBJ2-1, with D maybe TRBD2 (5 bases). With 8 bases removed from V and 7 bases from J, the gap between germline ends came to 18 bases. From germline, CDR1 is SGHNT and CDR2 YENEEA. This CDR3 comprises 14 residues. CDR3 protein: CASLILPPGNEQFF. Written as DNA, the CDR3 is TGTGCCAGCCTGATCCTCCCGCCGGGGAATGAGCAGTTCTTC. Full variable domain (rest looked up from reference TRBV11-3 and TRBJ2-1): EAGVVQSPRYKIIEKKQPVAFWCNPISGHNTLYWYLQNLGQGPELLIRYENEEAVDDSQLPKDRFSAERLKGVDSTLKIQPAELGDSAVYLCASLILPPGNEQFFGPGTRLTVL.

This chain links TRBV7-9 with TRBJ1-2, with D unclear. The CDR3 extends over 14 amino acids. Germline assignment: CDR1 SEHNR and CDR2 FQNEAQ (reference sequence). V lost 9 bases and J lost 3, with 17 bases in between. CDR3 DNA: TGTGCCAGTCAGGACTCAAACTTGGACTATGGCTACACCTTC. Translating gives CASQDSNLDYGYTF.

The gene calls are TRBV18 and TRBJ2-1; D is perhaps TRBD2 (5 bases). Trimming took off 4 bases at V and 5 bases at J, with 12 bases between the two ends. Germline CDR1 reads KGHSH; CDR2 reads LQKENI. CDR3 size: 14 residues. The DNA of the CDR3 is TGTGCCAGCTCACTGTTGGGAGTTAACAATGAGCAGTTCTTC. Translated, it gives CASSLLGVNNEQFF.

The rearrangement joins TRBV18 to TRBJ1-1, with a weak D call TRBD1 (6 bases). Trimming shortened V by 5 bases and J by 7 bases, and 14 bases separated the two germline ends. The CDR3 is made up of 13 amino acids. Germline-derived CDR1 and CDR2 are KGHSH and LQKENI. The CDR3, as DNA: TGTGCCAGCTCAGTTACAGGGTATTATGAAGCTTTCTTT. Its protein is CASSVTGYYEAFF.

V and J are TRBV2 and TRBJ2-1; D gene uncertain. Trimming stripped 8 bases from V and 8 bases from J, with 19 bases between. Germline V gene lookup returns CDR1 SNHLY and CDR2 FYNNEI. The CDR3 spans 14 residues. The CDR3 reads CASAVANPRDEQFF. In DNA, the CDR3 is TGTGCCAGCGCCGTAGCTAATCCCCGGGATGAGCAGTTCTTC.

V usage is TRBV28 and J usage is TRBJ1-1; the D is unclear. The CDR3 is 15 amino acids. Germline V lookup: CDR1 MDHEN, CDR2 SYDVKM. Trimming took 6 bases from V and 0 from J, leaving 14 bases between them. The CDR3 is CASSPTRRMNTEAFF. CDR3 nucleotides: TGTGCCAGCAGCCCCACGCGGAGAATGAACACTGAAGCTTTCTTT.

J is TRBJ2-2 and V is TRBV11-3; 7 bases line up with TRBD2. Per the germline V gene, CDR1 is SGHNT and CDR2 is YENEEA. The V segment lost 4 bases and the J segment 8 bases; nucleotides outside the gene matches: 10. This CDR3 contains 15 residues. CDR3: CASSSARREMGELFF. The CDR3, as DNA: TGTGCCAGCAGCTCCGCGCGGCGGGAGATGGGGGAGCTGTTTTTT.

This sequence joins TRBV7-2 and TRBJ2-2, with D possibly being TRBD1 (5 bases). The CDR3 totals 14 residues. In germline, CDR1 is SGHTA, CDR2 FQGNSA. V was clipped by 1 base and J by 13 bases, with 16 bases between them. In DNA form, the CDR3 reads TGTGCCAGCAGCTTAGAAGGGGCCCATAGTGCGCTGTTTTTT. Translation gives CASSLEGAHSALFF.

The chain combines TRBV3-1 (or the pseudogene TRBV3-2) with TRBJ2-3; D is undetermined. The CDR3 consists of 12 residues. Germline CDR1 and CDR2: LGHDT and YNNKEL (reference sequence). Trimming removed 0 bases at V and 14 bases at J, with 12 bases between. The CDR3, as DNA: TGTGCCAGCAGCCAAGATCGGTCCCATAGGTATTTT. It encodes CASSQDRSHRYF.

The chain joins TRBV3-1 (or the pseudogene TRBV3-2) to TRBJ2-7; TRBD1 is a possible D gene (6 bases). CDR3 size: 13 residues. Germline V gene sequence: CDR1 LGHDT, CDR2 YNNKEL (reference sequence). V lost 2 bases to trimming and J lost 6 bases, with 11 bases between them. CDR3 bases: TGTGCCAGCAGCCAAAGAGGGGGTTCCGAGCAGTACTTC. Encoded protein: CASSQRGGSEQYF.

V usage is TRBV19 and J usage is TRBJ2-7; unclear D gene. The germline gives CDR1 LNHDA, CDR2 SQIVND (reference sequence). V lost 1 base and J lost 2, with 6 bases in between. This CDR3 contains 13 residues. The CDR3 region has the DNA TGTGCCAGTAGTATAGTGGCGGCCTACGAGCAGTACTTC. Translated, it gives CASSIVAAYEQYF.